This T cell receptor (beta chain) is from a study of response to subunit inactivated influenza vaccine. Study-level results: The authors suggested that every seasonal influenza vaccination recruits few new T cells.

A single count supports this clonotype. The target antigen is unknown. TCRdb recomputed calls from the RT-PCR reads with MiXCR, one row per CDR3 protein. The sample includes fewer than 600,000 distinct CDR3 sequences, less than 7.5% of them seen just once. Germline CDR1 and CDR2: SGHTA and FQGNSA. The CDR3 is 14 amino acids. Trimming removed 1 base at V and 5 bases at J, with 11 bases between. The chain couples TRBV7-2 to TRBJ1-2, with D hard to call. The source was PBMCs from blood, collected around 2 years after vaccination. The sequence came from a man between 50 and 75 years old who received an inactivated influenza vaccine. The CDR3 sequence is CASSLDLVGYGYTF. CDR3 coding DNA: TGTGCCAGCAGCTTAGATCTGGTTGGTTATGGCTACACCTTC.